Here is one T cell receptor beta chain with its context. Self-reported history from a screening survey and questionnaire set each donor's cohort. Germline V gene sequence: CDR1 SGDLS, CDR2 YYNGEE. This CDR3 is 17 amino acids long. The trim removed 4 bases at V and 3 bases at J, leaving 7 bases unmatched. In the original processing: How many nucleated cells were present was estimated from reference gene primer amplification. TCRdb's table, derived via immunoSEQ multiplex PCR, lists solely in-frame clones and lacks some. That table is the source of V, J and clone size, and D and trimming were worked out from the DNA. The repertoire holds around 190,000 clones, with about 88% as singletons. The sample belongs to a study of blood T cell repertoires in COVID-19. About the study: Cohort 3 recovery required two negative PCRs, clearance, or symptom resolution.

Sequencing used PBMCs or T cells enriched from blood (not recorded which). This receptor was taken from a woman in her thirties or forties in a cohort exposed to, infected with or recovered from COVID-19 (not recorded which). The chain couples TRBV9 to TRBJ2-3; the match to TRBD2 covers 14 bases. The CDR3 here is CASSPWGTSGSTDTQYF. The CDR3 DNA sequence: TGTGCCAGCAGCCCCTGGGGGACTAGCGGGAGTACAGATACGCAGTATTTT.